What follows are 14 T cell receptor beta chains derived from one specimen sequenced in a study of identical twins. TCRdb re-derived calls from the 5' RACE reads in MiXCR, one entry per CDR3 protein. Of fewer than 500,000 distinct CDR3 sequences in the sample, approximately 14% are singletons; the top ten hold more than 0.8%. This sample also appeared in a second study, on yellow fever vaccine responses in identical twins.

Sequencing input: CD4+ T cells sorted from blood. The receptor set was obtained from a woman younger than 30 in good health.

This clonotype appeared a few times. The chain is built from TRBV28 and TRBJ2-7; D uncertain. Germline V CDR1 and CDR2: MDHEN, SYDVKM. The CDR3 sequence is 17 residues long. Trimming shortened V by 7 bases and J by 1 base, and 23 bases separated the two germline ends. CDR3 DNA: TGTGCCAGCATCCCAGGCGCGAAAAGTCCCTGGTCCTACGAGCAGTACTTC. It translates to CASIPGAKSPWSYEQYF.

A remark on this clonotype: One end of the junction does not line up with germline, which may come from a read error. The rearrangement uses TRBV4-2 and TRBJ2-1, with TRBD2 identical over 9 bases. CDR1 and CDR2 (germline): LGHNA, YNFKEQ. The CDR3 totals 16 residues. In DNA, the CDR3 is TGTGCCAGCAGCCAAGATGGTGCCAGCGGGAGGACCCCTTGGCTCTTC. This sequence encodes CASSQDGASGRTPWLF.

This clonotype showed up just a few times. The chain has TRBV12-3 or TRBV12-4 and TRBJ2-7; 7 nucleotides line up with TRBD1. The V segment lost 6 bases and the J segment 0 bases; nucleotides outside the gene matches: 5. The CDR3 runs 14 residues. The chain's CDR3 is CASRPTGVSYEQYF. Written as DNA, the CDR3 is TGTGCCAGCAGGCCTACAGGGGTCTCCTACGAGCAGTACTTC.

This clonotype was observed a few times. This chain connects TRBV6-2 or TRBV6-3 to TRBJ2-7; 7 bases map to TRBD2. This CDR3 contains 19 residues. CDR1 is MNHEY and CDR2 is SVGEGT in the germline V gene. Trimming cost V 0 bases and J 0 bases; bases outside gene matches: 14. The CDR3 DNA reads as TGTGCCAGCAGTTACTCTGGACTAGTCATAACGGGAAGCTCCTACGAGCAGTACTTC. Protein product: CASSYSGLVITGSSYEQYF.

The chain is built from TRBV5-1 and TRBJ2-1, with 9 bases lining up with TRBD2. This CDR3 is 19 amino acids long. Germline trimming cut 6 bases from V and 0 bases from J; bases unmatched to any gene: 16. Germline CDR1 reads SGHRS; CDR2 reads YFSETQ. The CDR3: CASTPLILAGESSYNEQFF. CDR3 DNA: TGCGCCAGCACCCCCCTAATTTTAGCGGGGGAGAGCTCCTACAATGAGCAGTTCTTC.

This clonotype has just a few counts. This chain connects TRBV4-1 to TRBJ2-3, with TRBD2 identical over 7 bases. Germline-derived CDR1 and CDR2 are MGHRA and YSYEKL. V lost 0 bases to trimming and J lost 2 bases; unmatched junction nucleotides: 8. CDR3 length: 17 amino acids. The CDR3: CASSQDLTSSLTDTQYF. In nucleotides, the CDR3 is TGCGCCAGCAGCCAAGATTTGACTAGCAGCCTCACAGATACGCAGTATTTT.

The J gene is TRBJ1-6, the V gene TRBV6-1; the match to TRBD1 covers 7 bases. This CDR3 region has 15 residues. V lost 5 bases and J lost 9; bases outside the gene matches: 10. Germline CDR1 is MNHNS and CDR2 is SASEGT. CDR3 protein: CASSPSRGPVSPLHF. The CDR3 region has the DNA TGTGCCAGCAGTCCTTCTAGGGGGCCCGTTTCACCCCTCCACTTT.

The sample holds a few counts of this clonotype. The rearrangement uses TRBV12-3 or TRBV12-4 and TRBJ2-7; 7 bases match TRBD1. This CDR3 contains 14 residues. With V trimmed by 2 bases and J by 2 bases, 3 bases remained unmatched. The DNA for the CDR3 is TGTGCCAGCAGTTTAAAAGGGGGCGCCTACGAGCAGTACTTC. Translating it yields CASSLKGGAYEQYF.

The V gene is TRBV6-1, the J gene TRBJ2-1; D not resolved. The germline V gene encodes CDR1 MNHNS and CDR2 SASEGT. V was shortened by 5 bases and J by 8 bases, with 10 bases between the two germline ends. This CDR3 comprises 12 residues. This CDR3 is CASSPQRHEQFF. The CDR3 nucleotides are TGTGCCAGCAGTCCACAACGGCATGAGCAGTTCTTC.

This clonotype has more than one count but fewer than ten. J is TRBJ2-4 and V is TRBV11-2; 12 bases map to TRBD2. The CDR3 extends over 20 amino acids. V shed 1 base, J shed 2 bases, and the junction held 12 bases outside the gene matches. CDR1 and CDR2 (germline): SGHAT, FQNNGV. CDR3: CASSLVGASGRAGTKNIQYF. DNA for the CDR3: TGTGCCAGCAGCTTAGTTGGTGCTAGCGGGAGGGCCGGAACCAAAAACATTCAGTACTTC. The variable domain in full, with the rest retrieved from reference TRBV11-2 and TRBJ2-4, is EAGVAQSPRYKIIEKRQSVAFWCNPISGHATLYWYQQILGQGPKLLIQFQNNGVVDDSQLPKDRFSAERLKGVDSTLKIQPAKLEDSAVYLCASSLVGASGRAGTKNIQYFGAGTRLSVL.

This clonotype was seen only a few times. The chain carries TRBV20-1 and TRBJ2-3, with 11 bases matching TRBD2. Trimming cost V 1 base and J 2 bases; bases outside gene matches: 5. Germline V gene data show CDR1 as DFQATT and CDR2 as SNEGSKA (reference sequence). The CDR3 loop spans 16 amino acids. CDR3 bases: TGCAGTGCTAGAGCCCGGACTAGCGGGTACACAGATACGCAGTATTTT. This codes for CSARARTSGYTDTQYF.

In regard to this clonotype: Its ends do not fully match the called genes, so a read error is possible. This rearrangement joins TRBV20-1 to TRBJ2-3, with TRBD2 matching over 9 bases. The length of the CDR3 is 16 residues. Germline V gene data show CDR1 as DFQATT and CDR2 as SNEGSKA (reference sequence). The CDR3 spells CCATLGLAGYTDTQYF. In nucleotides, the CDR3 is TGCTGTGCTACCCTAGGGCTAGCGGGATACACAGATACGCAGTATTTT.

This clonotype showed up just a few times. The gene calls are TRBV12-3 or TRBV12-4 and TRBJ2-1; TRBD2 matches 12 bases. The junction had 9 bases not matched to a gene; V was cut back by 6 bases and J by 9 bases. The CDR3 is made up of 15 amino acids. The CDR3 region has the DNA TGTGCCAGCAGCCAGACTAGCGGGAGAGGTGGTGAGCAGTTCTTC. Protein product: CASSQTSGRGGEQFF.

This clonotype was seen repeatedly, ten times or more. The chain links TRBV5-1 to TRBJ2-3; D ambiguous. The CDR3 extends over 12 amino acids. Trimming removed 2 bases from V and 4 bases from J, with 5 bases in between. CDR1 and CDR2 (germline): SGHRS, YFSETQ. For the CDR3, the DNA is TGCGCCAGCAGCTTTACGGCAGATACGCAGTATTTT. Translating it yields CASSFTADTQYF.